Shown below are 23 T cell receptor beta chains from a single sample sequenced in a study of beta chain features in type 1 diabetes. Of the isolated RNA, all was reverse transcribed, and so the sequenced material was expressed TCRB transcripts. Repertoires were generated with immunoSEQ multiplex PCR, while TCRdb's copy carries only in-frame clones and drops some. The data contain about 250,000 clones, 12% to 15% of them singletons. What was sequenced was naive CD4+ T cells from blood. These receptors all come from a woman aged 40 to 50 in good health.

There are a few counts of this clone. This chain connects TRBV5-1 to TRBJ1-6; no firm D call. V was shortened by 0 bases and J by 11 bases, with 12 bases between the two germline ends. The CDR3 runs 14 residues. Germline CDR1 SGHRS, CDR2 YFSETQ. The CDR3 DNA sequence: TGCGCCAGCAGCTTGGACAGTCATGGCGCACCCCTCCACTTT. Translated: CASSLDSHGAPLHF.

V gene TRBV5-4 combines with J gene TRBJ2-3; 11 bases match TRBD2. Germline V gene data show CDR1 as SGHNT and CDR2 as YYREEE (reference sequence). V lost 6 bases, J lost 6 bases, and 9 bases stayed unmatched. The CDR3 has 15 amino acids. CDR3 in DNA: TGTGCCAGCACCCCGGGACTAGCGGTTCGGGATACGCAGTATTTT. It is translated as CASTPGLAVRDTQYF.

This clone was seen only a few times. This chain links TRBV5-1 with TRBJ2-5; no clear D gene. Trimming pared 4 bases from V and 7 bases from J, leaving 14 bases between. In germline, CDR1 is SGHRS, CDR2 YFSETQ. The CDR3 extends over 13 amino acids. The CDR3 loop is CASSPRPSATQYF. As DNA, the CDR3 is TGCGCCAGCAGCCCTAGGCCCTCGGCGACCCAGTACTTC.

The genes are TRBV18 and TRBJ1-2, with D tentatively TRBD1 (6 bases). Trimming removed 1 base from V and 0 bases from J, with 15 bases in between. The CDR3 has 17 residues. Germline CDR1 reads KGHSH; CDR2 reads LQKENI. The CDR3 DNA reads as TGTGCCAGCTCACCACTGGTCGTGACAGGCTCTAACTATGGCTACACCTTC. It is translated as CASSPLVVTGSNYGYTF.

V is TRBV6-1 and J is TRBJ1-1; no definite D call. The V gene's germline CDR1 is MNHNS and CDR2 SASEGT. Deletions cut 6 bases from V and 1 base from J, with 9 bases between. This CDR3 contains 13 residues. The CDR3 reads CASRERWNTEAFF. CDR3 coding DNA: TGTGCCAGCAGGGAACGGTGGAACACTGAAGCTTTCTTT.

A few counts support this clone. This rearrangement joins TRBV7-8 to TRBJ1-1; D remains ambiguous. V shed 4 bases and J shed 0 bases, with 9 bases lying between them. Germline CDR1 reads SGHVS; CDR2 reads FQNEAQ. This CDR3 spans 14 amino acids. In DNA form, the CDR3 reads TGTGCCAGCAGCTCCCCGACTATGAACACTGAAGCTTTCTTT. It translates to CASSSPTMNTEAFF.

In its sample, this clone was seen a few times. The chain is built from TRBV19 and TRBJ2-3; D perhaps matches TRBD1 (5 bases). Germline V gives CDR1 LNHDA, CDR2 SQIVND (reference sequence). This CDR3 comprises 14 residues. Trimming stripped 4 bases from V and 2 bases from J, with 10 bases between. CDR3 region: CASSRGGSTDTQYF. The CDR3 DNA reads as TGTGCCAGTAGTAGGGGCGGTTCCACAGATACGCAGTATTTT.

The CDR3 protein is CASSSLGEEQYF. The DNA of the CDR3 is TGTGCCAGCAGCTCCCTGGGCGAAGAGCAGTACTTC. J is TRBJ2-5 and V is TRBV7-9; D is ambiguous. Germline V lookup: CDR1 SEHNR, CDR2 FQNEAQ (reference sequence). CDR3 size: 12 residues. V was cut by 4 bases and J by 11 bases, with 14 bases left in between.

This chain connects TRBV7-6 to TRBJ1-5, with D tentatively TRBD1 (5 bases). The CDR3 consists of 15 residues. Germline CDR1 is SGHVS and CDR2 is FNYEAQ. Trimming took off 1 base at V and 2 bases at J, with 9 bases between the two ends. CDR3 amino acids: CASSLGGTGNQPQHF. In nucleotides, the CDR3 is TGTGCCAGCAGCTTAGGGGGCACGGGCAATCAGCCCCAGCATTTT.

The gene calls are TRBV19 and TRBJ2-7, with 9 positions matching TRBD1. The CDR3 totals 14 residues. The germline V gene encodes CDR1 LNHDA and CDR2 SQIVND (reference sequence). J gave up 4 bases and V 5 bases, and 6 bases lay outside the gene matches. CDR3 sequence reads: CASSPTGGEYEQYF. CDR3 nucleotides: TGTGCCAGTAGTCCAACAGGGGGCGAGTACGAGCAGTACTTC.

Note on this clone: One end of the junction does not line up with germline, which may come from a read error. The chain is built from TRBV6-5 and TRBJ2-7; tentatively, D is TRBD1 (6 bases). Germline CDR1 reads MNHEY; CDR2 reads SVGAGI. The CDR3 runs to 14 residues. The chain's CDR3 is CGSSYSQGWYEQYF. CDR3 DNA: TGTGGCAGCAGTTACTCACAGGGTTGGTACGAGCAGTACTTC.

This clone has a handful of counts. The J gene is TRBJ2-5, the V gene TRBV2; 13 bases match TRBD2. Trimming cost V 8 bases and J 5 bases; bases outside gene matches: 8. CDR1 and CDR2 from the germline V gene are SNHLY and FYNNEI. The CDR3 is 15 amino acids. The CDR3: CASGGLAGTEETQYF. The CDR3 DNA follows: TGTGCCAGCGGGGGACTAGCGGGGACCGAGGAGACCCAGTACTTC.

This clone appeared a few times. V usage is TRBV7-2 and J usage is TRBJ2-1; TRBD2 matches 8 bases. Trimming removed 5 bases from V and 8 bases from J; junction bases left unmatched: 8. Per germline, CDR1 SGHTA and CDR2 FQGNSA. CDR3 length equals 14 residues. CDR3 region: CASSTRGGLYEQFF. The DNA of the CDR3 is TGTGCCAGCAGCACCCGGGGGGGCCTATATGAGCAGTTCTTC. Filled out from reference TRBV7-2 and TRBJ2-1, the complete variable domain reads GAGVSQSPSNKVTEKGKDVELRCDPISGHTALYWYRQSLGQGLEFLIYFQGNSAPDKSGLPSDRFSAERTGGSVSTLTIQRTQQEDSAVYLCASSTRGGLYEQFFGPGTRLTVL.

This chain uses TRBV6-5 with TRBJ2-7; D perhaps matches TRBD1 (6 bases). Germline assignment: CDR1 MNHEY and CDR2 SVGAGI. This CDR3 contains 14 residues. V dropped 0 bases and J dropped 4 bases, with 10 bases sitting between them. CDR3 bases: TGTGCCAGCAGTTACTCACAGGGTTGGTACGAGCAGTACTTC. This encodes CASSYSQGWYEQYF.

This clone has a handful of counts. The V call is TRBV5-1, the J call TRBJ1-3; D gene uncertain. CDR1 SGHRS and CDR2 YFSETQ come from the germline V gene. The CDR3 extends over 16 amino acids. V lost 3 bases and J lost 2, with 15 bases in between. The CDR3 DNA follows: TGCGCCAGCAGCTCGCGTACGGGGAGCCCTGGAAACACCATATATTTT. Its translation: CASSSRTGSPGNTIYF.

This rearrangement joins TRBV5-1 to TRBJ2-1; 12 bases line up with TRBD2. V lost 4 bases and J lost 8; bases outside the gene matches: 10. CDR1 SGHRS and CDR2 YFSETQ come from the germline V gene. The CDR3 covers 16 residues. As DNA, the CDR3 is TGCGCCAGCAGCCCAGGACTAGCGGGGTCATACTATGAGCAGTTCTTC. Encoded protein: CASSPGLAGSYYEQFF. Full variable domain (missing parts from reference TRBV5-1 and TRBJ2-1): KAGVTQTPRYLIKTRGQQVTLSCSPISGHRSVSWYQQTPGQGLQFLFEYFSETQRNKGNFPGRFSGRQFSNSRSEMNVSTLELGDSALYLCASSPGLAGSYYEQFFGPGTRLTVL.

This clone was found a few times. As DNA, the CDR3 is TGTGCCATCAGTTCCCCGGGGGATGAGCAGTTCTTC. It translates to CAISSPGDEQFF. J is TRBJ2-1 and V is TRBV10-3, with a tentative D call TRBD2 (6 bases). The length of the CDR3 is 12 residues. Trimming took 5 bases from V and 8 from J, leaving 10 bases between them. CDR1 and CDR2 from the germline V gene are ENHRY and SYGVKD.

This clone came up a few times. J is TRBJ1-5 and V is TRBV7-2; the D gene is possibly TRBD1 (6 bases). The CDR3 is made up of 14 amino acids. CDR1 is SGHTA and CDR2 is FQGNSA in the germline V gene. Deletions cut 1 base from V and 5 bases from J, with 9 bases between. CDR3 in amino acids: CASSLGPGDQPQHF. Written as DNA, the CDR3 is TGTGCCAGCAGCTTAGGGCCAGGGGATCAGCCCCAGCATTTT. Using reference TRBV7-2 and TRBJ1-5 for the parts outside the CDR3, the full variable domain is GAGVSQSPSNKVTEKGKDVELRCDPISGHTALYWYRQSLGQGLEFLIYFQGNSAPDKSGLPSDRFSAERTGGSVSTLTIQRTQQEDSAVYLCASSLGPGDQPQHFGDGTRLSIL.

This clone was counted only a few times. The V call is TRBV9, the J call TRBJ2-3; D is perhaps TRBD2 (7 bases). Trimming left V 0 bases short and J 2 bases short, with 10 bases between. The germline gives CDR1 SGDLS, CDR2 YYNGEE. The CDR3 covers 15 residues. The CDR3 sequence: CASSVGGGYTDTQYF. The CDR3 bases are TGTGCCAGCAGCGTAGGCGGGGGCTACACAGATACGCAGTATTTT.

The V gene is TRBV19, the J gene TRBJ1-5, with D perhaps matching TRBD1 (6 bases). CDR1 is LNHDA, CDR2 SQIVND, per germline (reference sequence). The V gene lost 3 bases and the J gene lost 4 bases, with 16 bases spanning the gap. The CDR3 sequence is 16 residues long. CDR3 nucleotides: TGTGCCAGTAGTATGGGGGCGCCTGGGGTAAATCAGCCCCAGCATTTT. Its translation is CASSMGAPGVNQPQHF.

This chain joins TRBV5-4 and TRBJ2-2; D not resolved. The CDR3 length is 15 residues. From germline, CDR1 is SGHNT and CDR2 YYREEE (reference sequence). V shed 4 bases and J shed 4 bases, with 14 bases lying between them. The CDR3 protein is CASSPTNLLTGELFF. As DNA, the CDR3 is TGTGCCAGCAGCCCGACAAATCTCCTCACCGGGGAGCTGTTTTTT.

This clone was seen more than once but under ten times. The rearrangement joins TRBV9 to TRBJ1-2; no definite D call. Trimming shortened V by 0 bases and J by 3 bases, and 15 bases separated the two germline ends. The CDR3 contains 16 residues. Germline CDR1 and CDR2: SGDLS and YYNGEE. The CDR3 region is CASSVGATSVDYGYTF. The CDR3 DNA reads as TGTGCCAGCAGCGTAGGGGCGACATCAGTTGACTATGGCTACACCTTC.

The V and J genes are TRBV7-2 and TRBJ2-5; D is perhaps TRBD1 (6 bases). Trimming shortened V by 3 bases and J by 7 bases, and 18 bases separated the two germline ends. CDR3 length equals 15 residues. The germline gives CDR1 SGHTA, CDR2 FQGNSA. The CDR3 spells CASSFSGQGSGTQYF. The DNA of the CDR3 is TGTGCCAGCAGCTTTAGTGGGCAGGGGTCCGGGACCCAGTACTTC.